Each of the 2 T cell receptor beta chains below was sequenced from the same sample in a study of T cell responses to AZD1222 COVID-19 vaccine. The data were produced by immunoSEQ multiplex PCR, yet TCRdb's version contains in-frame clones alone and is incomplete. Of 100,000 to 150,000 clones listed, roughly 91% are singletons. The material sequenced was peripheral blood, taken 28 days after the second AZD1222 dose. Receptor source: an adult who received the AZD1222 COVID-19 vaccine.

J is TRBJ1-1 and V is TRBV2, with a tentative D call TRBD1 (6 bases). This CDR3 spans 18 amino acids. The V end lost 4 bases, the J end lost 4 bases, and 25 bases lay between the germline ends. Germline V gene sequence: CDR1 SNHLY, CDR2 FYNNEI. The CDR3 sequence: CASSGGPGIRAGATEAFF. CDR3 nucleotide sequence: TGTGCCAGCAGTGGCGGACCGGGGATCAGGGCGGGGGCCACTGAAGCTTTCTTT.

The rearrangement uses TRBV6-5 and TRBJ2-7, with TRBD2 matching 14 bases. The CDR3 consists of 15 residues. Unmatched junction bases numbered 7, after V lost 6 bases and J lost 6 bases. The germline V gene encodes CDR1 MNHEY and CDR2 SVGAGI. CDR3 bases: TGTGCCAGCAGGAAGACTAGCGGGGGGGCAGGCGAGCAGTACTTC. It encodes CASRKTSGGAGEQYF.